Listed below are T cell receptor beta chains from one sample, sequenced in a study of identical twins. A single record per CDR3 protein comes from TCRdb applying MiXCR to the 5' RACE reads. The profile covers roughly 480,000 distinct CDR3 sequences, with more than 20% appearing a single time and about 2.9% taken by the ten largest. These records were also assigned to another study, of T cells expressing NK-cell markers.

The source material was CD4+ T cells sorted from blood. These receptors all stem from a woman in her late teens or twenties in good health. Both conserved end residues are part of each CDR3. The order of the fields is D gene, V gene, clone size, J gene, CDR3 DNA, CDR3 protein. D genes are given only for firm matches. The listing skips clone size in some rows; elsewhere it reads once, few, many or a size class.

NA	TRBV6-2/TRBV6-3	NA	TRBJ2-7	TGTGCCAGCAGTTACGGACCCTTTCCGACCTACGAGCAGTACTTC	CASSYGPFPTYEQYF
NA	TRBV9	few	TRBJ2-2	TGTGCCAGCAGCCCCACCGGGCAGGGCCACACCGGGGAGCTGTTTTTT	CASSPTGQGHTGELFF
TRBD1	TRBV20-1	NA	TRBJ2-5	TGCAGTGCTAGAGGGGGGCCAGACAGGGGGCGCGGTGGCCAGTACTTC	CSARGGPDRGRGGQYF
TRBD1	TRBV9	few	TRBJ1-4	TGTGCCAGCAGCGCCGGGACAGGGACGTATCTGTTTTTT	CASSAGTGTYLFF
NA	TRBV5-1	few	TRBJ1-2	TGCGCCAGCAGCTCCGACCCGGGGGACTTTCGGTACACCTTC	CASSSDPGDFRYTF
NA	TRBV24-1	few	TRBJ2-1	TGTGCCACCAGTGAGCTCGGGGACAATGAGCAGTTCTTC	CATSELGDNEQFF
NA	TRBV7-2	few	TRBJ2-5	TGTGCCAGCAGCTTCCCAGGGGATGAGACCCAGTACTTC	CASSFPGDETQYF
NA	TRBV7-2	few	TRBJ2-7	TGTGCCAGCAGCTTCCCCCCCTCGTCCGAGCAGTACTTC	CASSFPPSSEQYF
TRBD1	TRBV6-5	few	TRBJ2-7	TGTGCCAGCAGTTACCGGGCAGGGGGCGTTTACGAGCAGTACTTC	CASSYRAGGVYEQYF
TRBD2	TRBV10-2	NA	TRBJ2-3	TGCGCCAGCAGTATTCCGGGACTAGCGGTCACAGATACGCAGTATTTT	CASSIPGLAVTDTQYF
NA	TRBV10-3	few	TRBJ1-2	TGTGCCATCAGTGCAGGGGACGTTGGTGGCTACACCTTC	CAISAGDVGGYTF
NA	TRBV20-1	NA	TRBJ2-5	TGCAGTGCTAGTCCTCAGGGGCAGGGGACCCAGTACTTC	CSASPQGQGTQYF
TRBD2	TRBV20-1	NA	TRBJ2-1	TGCAGTGCTGCACGGACTAGCGGAGCAGTCTACAATGAGCAGTTCTTC	CSAARTSGAVYNEQFF
NA	TRBV6-2/TRBV6-3	NA	TRBJ1-2	TGTGCCATTAAGAGGACTAACTATGGCTACACCTTC	CAIKRTNYGYTF
TRBD2	TRBV20-1	few	TRBJ2-3	TGCAGTGCCCGCGGGGGGGGGGGACGCACAGATACGCAGTATTTT	CSARGGGGRTDTQYF
TRBD2	TRBV20-1	NA	TRBJ2-6	TGCAGTGCTCCTCTCGGGGGGTCTGGGGCCAACGTCCTGACTTTC	CSAPLGGSGANVLTF
TRBD1	TRBV29-1	few	TRBJ2-1	TGCAGCGGCGGACAGGGGTTGGACAATGAGCAGTTCTTC	CSGGQGLDNEQFF
NA	TRBV6-5	NA	TRBJ1-1	TGTGCCAGCAGTTACGGGGTACTTCACACTGAAGCTTTCTTT	CASSYGVLHTEAFF
TRBD2	TRBV20-1	NA	TRBJ2-7	TGCAGTGCTAGAGGATGGGGACTAGCGAGTGAGCAGTACTTC	CSARGWGLASEQYF
TRBD2	TRBV29-1	NA	TRBJ2-7	TGCAGCGTTATGGCTAGCGGGAGATCACTCGACGAGCAGTACTTC	CSVMASGRSLDEQYF
NA	TRBV2	few	TRBJ2-1	TGTGCCAGCAGCGACATAAACAATGAGCAGTTCTTC	CASSDINNEQFF
NA	TRBV7-2	NA	TRBJ2-4	TGTGCCAGCAGCCTAACGGTCCCCTTTGGTGGCATTCAGTACTTC	CASSLTVPFGGIQYF
NA	TRBV12-3/TRBV12-4	few	TRBJ1-5	TGTGCCAGCAGAGCAGGGACGAGGAATCAGCCCCAGCATTTT	CASRAGTRNQPQHF
NA	TRBV5-1	few	TRBJ2-7	TGCGCCAGCAGCTTGGAGGTTCCTAGAGACGAGCAGTACTTC	CASSLEVPRDEQYF
NA	TRBV20-1	NA	TRBJ2-1	TGCAGTGCCTTCTACAATGAGCAGTTCTTC	CSAFYNEQFF
NA	TRBV6-5	few	TRBJ2-5	TGTGCCAGCAGTTACTCGATGGTTGGACAAACAGAGACCCAGTACTTC	CASSYSMVGQTETQYF
TRBD1	TRBV6-2/TRBV6-3	few	TRBJ1-1	TGTGCCAGCAGACCGGGGGTTCTAGGGACAGGCGAAGCTTTCTTT	CASRPGVLGTGEAFF
NA	TRBV29-1	NA	TRBJ1-1	TGCAGCGTTGAAGGTAGGTCGGAAGCTTTCTTT	CSVEGRSEAFF
NA	TRBV5-1	NA	TRBJ2-2	TGCGCCAGCAGCCGGAAAGTGGAGACCGGGGAGCTGTTTTTT	CASSRKVETGELFF
NA	TRBV2	few	TRBJ1-5	TGTGCCAGCAGTGAGATGGGGCAGCCCCAGCATTTT	CASSEMGQPQHF
NA	TRBV24-1	NA	TRBJ2-1	TGTGCCACCAGGCACGGAGAAAGGAATGAGCAGTTCTTC	CATRHGERNEQFF
TRBD2	TRBV5-5	NA	TRBJ2-7	TGTGCCAGCAAAGGGGCGGGGGGAGGTTCCTACGAGCAGTACTTC	CASKGAGGGSYEQYF
TRBD2	TRBV6-1	NA	TRBJ2-7	TGTGCCAGCAGGCTAGCGGGAGGTATCCACGAGCAGTACTTC	CASRLAGGIHEQYF
TRBD1	TRBV16	NA	TRBJ1-2	TGTGCCAGCAGCCATTCACCCGGGACAGGGGGATTTGGCTACACCTTC	CASSHSPGTGGFGYTF
NA	TRBV6-2/TRBV6-3	NA	TRBJ2-1	TGTGCCAGCAGTTACCTAGAGGGTATCTACAATGAGCAGTTCTTC	CASSYLEGIYNEQFF
TRBD2	TRBV29-1	NA	TRBJ2-3	TGCAGCGTTGAAAAGCCTGCGGGAGCGGATACGCAGTATTTT	CSVEKPAGADTQYF